The 2 T cell receptor delta chains in this list originate from one sample, sequenced in a study of gamma-delta chains in newborns, infants, children. TCRdb re-identified clones in the reads via CATT. This repertoire shows around 5,400 delta-chain clones, roughly 20% found once; its top ten account for 5% to 5.5%. Material: blood. These receptors were taken from a child who was a newborn, infant or young child, either healthy, febrile or measles-vaccinated (not recorded which).

This clone was seen a handful of times. Given a much more abundant clone one base away, this may be a read error. This rearrangement joins TRDV2 to TRDJ1; 7 nucleotides match TRDD3. The CDR3 totals 14 residues. The germline V gene has CDR1 GEAIGNYY and CDR2 EKD. The CDR3 coding sequence is TGTGCCTGTGACCCAATGGGGGACACCGATAAACCCATCTTT. Protein sequence: CACDPMGDTDKPIF.

This clone was seen a handful of times. Relative to the germline gene, one junction end is altered; a read error may explain this. CDR3 in amino acids: CAGDLWGSEKLIF. Here the CDR3 DNA reads TGTGCCGGTGACCTCTGGGGATCAGAAAAACTCATCTTT. The chain couples TRDV2 to TRDJ1; D possibly corresponds to TRDD3 (6 bases). Since TCRdb gives no J gene, matching the DNA to germline was used here to assign it. The CDR3 spans 13 residues. The germline gives CDR1 GEAIGNYY, CDR2 EKD.